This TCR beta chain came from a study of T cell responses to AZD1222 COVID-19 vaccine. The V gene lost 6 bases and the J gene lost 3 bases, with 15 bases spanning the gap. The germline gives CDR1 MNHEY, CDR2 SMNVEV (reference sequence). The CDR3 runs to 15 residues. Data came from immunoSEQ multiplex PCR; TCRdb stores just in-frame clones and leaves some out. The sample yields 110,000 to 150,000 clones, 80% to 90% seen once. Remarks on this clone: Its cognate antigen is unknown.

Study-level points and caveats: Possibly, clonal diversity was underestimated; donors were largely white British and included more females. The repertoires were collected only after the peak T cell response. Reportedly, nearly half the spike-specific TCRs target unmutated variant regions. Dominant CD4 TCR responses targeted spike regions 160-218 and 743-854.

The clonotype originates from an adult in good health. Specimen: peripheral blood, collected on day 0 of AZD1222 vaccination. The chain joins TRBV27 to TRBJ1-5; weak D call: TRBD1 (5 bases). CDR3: CASRLWGDPNQPQHF. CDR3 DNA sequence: TGTGCCAGCAGACTGTGGGGGGACCCCAATCAGCCCCAGCATTTT.